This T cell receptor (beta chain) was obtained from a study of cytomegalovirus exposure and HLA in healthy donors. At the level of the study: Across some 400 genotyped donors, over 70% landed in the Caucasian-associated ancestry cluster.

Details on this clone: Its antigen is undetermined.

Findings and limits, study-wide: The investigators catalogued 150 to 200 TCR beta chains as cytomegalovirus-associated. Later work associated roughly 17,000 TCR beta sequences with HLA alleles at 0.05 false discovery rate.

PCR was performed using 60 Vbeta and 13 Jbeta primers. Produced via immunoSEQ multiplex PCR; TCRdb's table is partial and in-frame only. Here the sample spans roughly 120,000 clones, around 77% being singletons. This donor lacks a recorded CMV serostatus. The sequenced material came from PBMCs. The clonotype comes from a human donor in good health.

The CDR3 region is CASSLAGVENTGELFF. Here the CDR3 DNA reads TGCGCCAGCAGCCTGGCGGGGGTAGAAAACACCGGGGAGCTGTTTTTT. The V gene is TRBV5-1, the J gene TRBJ2-2; 7 bases fit TRBD2. The CDR3 has 16 residues. The germline CDR1 and CDR2 sequences are SGHRS and YFSETQ. After removal of 4 bases from V and 2 bases from J, the junction contained 8 bases not matched to a gene.